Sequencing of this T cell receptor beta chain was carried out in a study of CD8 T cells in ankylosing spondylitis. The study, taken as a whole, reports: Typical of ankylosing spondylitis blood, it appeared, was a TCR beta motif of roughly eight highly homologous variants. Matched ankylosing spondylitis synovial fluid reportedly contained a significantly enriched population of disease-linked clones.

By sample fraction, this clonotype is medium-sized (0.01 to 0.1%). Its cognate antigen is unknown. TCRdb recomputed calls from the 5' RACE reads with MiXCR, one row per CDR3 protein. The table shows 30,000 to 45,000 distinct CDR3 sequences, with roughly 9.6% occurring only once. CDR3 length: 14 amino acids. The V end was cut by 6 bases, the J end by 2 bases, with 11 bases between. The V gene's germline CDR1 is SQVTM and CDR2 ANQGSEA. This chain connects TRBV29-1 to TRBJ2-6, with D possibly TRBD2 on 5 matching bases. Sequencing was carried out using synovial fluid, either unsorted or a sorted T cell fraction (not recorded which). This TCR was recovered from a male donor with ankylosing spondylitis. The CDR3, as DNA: TGCAGCGTCGAGGCTAGCCCTGGGGCCAACGTCCTGACTTTC. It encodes CSVEASPGANVLTF.